Below, one T cell receptor (beta chain) is given with its context. The antigen is unknown. The germline CDR1 and CDR2 sequences are SNHLY and FYNNEI. CDR3 size: 14 residues. Trimming pared 6 bases from V and 7 bases from J, leaving 16 bases between. The data belong to a study of cytomegalovirus exposure and HLA in healthy donors. The overall study: About 80 million unique TCRs from HLA-typed donors made up an early data release.

The PCR employed 60 Vbeta primers together with 13 Jbeta primers. The data were produced by immunoSEQ multiplex PCR, yet TCRdb's version contains in-frame clones alone and is incomplete. This sample has around 62,000 clones, with 70% to 85% found just once. Broader study findings: Exclusion as indistinguishable affected some V segments, including TRBV6-2 and TRBV6-3. A reported reduction in N-insertions relative to the 666-donor mean was seen in an Asian-associated ancestry cluster in a later analysis. Clonal expansion was found to be greater in HLA-associated TCR beta chains than in equally common others in a later analysis.

This sequence joins TRBV2 and TRBJ2-1, with D tentatively TRBD1 (5 bases). The origin of this receptor is a man aged 55 to 70 in good health and CMV-seropositive. The sample was PBMCs. The CDR3 DNA follows: TGTGCCAGCAGGGACACCCAAGTCCTGAATGAGCAGTTCTTC. Protein product: CASRDTQVLNEQFF. The whole variable domain, filled in from reference TRBV2 and TRBJ2-1, reads EPEVTQTPSHQVTQMGQEVILRCVPISNHLYFYWYRQILGQKVEFLVSFYNNEISEKSEIFDDQFSVERPDGSNFTLKIRSTKLEDSAMYFCASRDTQVLNEQFFGPGTRLTVL.